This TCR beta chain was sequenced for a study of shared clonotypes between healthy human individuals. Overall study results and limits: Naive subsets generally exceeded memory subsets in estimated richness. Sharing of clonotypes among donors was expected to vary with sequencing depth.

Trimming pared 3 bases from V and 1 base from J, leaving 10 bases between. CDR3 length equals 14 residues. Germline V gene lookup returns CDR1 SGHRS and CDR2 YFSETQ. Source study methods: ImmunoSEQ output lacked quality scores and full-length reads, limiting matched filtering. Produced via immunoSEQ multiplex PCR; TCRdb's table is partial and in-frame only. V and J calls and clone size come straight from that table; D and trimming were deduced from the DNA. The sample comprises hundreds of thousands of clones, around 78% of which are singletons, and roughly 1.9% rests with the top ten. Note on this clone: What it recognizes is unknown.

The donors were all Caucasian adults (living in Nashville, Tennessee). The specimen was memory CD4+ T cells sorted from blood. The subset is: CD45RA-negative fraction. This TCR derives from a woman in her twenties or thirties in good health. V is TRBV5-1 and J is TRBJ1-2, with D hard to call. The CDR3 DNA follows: TGCGCCAGCAGCTCGGACGGCTATAACTATGGCTACACCTTC. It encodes CASSSDGYNYGYTF.